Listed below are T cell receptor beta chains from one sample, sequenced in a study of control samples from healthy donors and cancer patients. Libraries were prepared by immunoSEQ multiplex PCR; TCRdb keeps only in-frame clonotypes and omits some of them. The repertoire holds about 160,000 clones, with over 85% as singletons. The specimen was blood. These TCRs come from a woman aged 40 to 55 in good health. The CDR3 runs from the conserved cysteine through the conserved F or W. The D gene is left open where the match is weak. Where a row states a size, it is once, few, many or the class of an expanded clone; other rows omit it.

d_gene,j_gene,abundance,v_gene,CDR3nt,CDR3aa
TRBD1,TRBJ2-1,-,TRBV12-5,TGTGCTAGTGGTCTGCGGGACAGGTTATACGAGCAGTTCTTC,CASGLRDRLYEQFF
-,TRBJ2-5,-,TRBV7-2,TGTGCCAGCAGCTTCGGGGGAAGAGAGACCCAGTACTTC,CASSFGGRETQYF
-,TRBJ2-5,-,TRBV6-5,TGTGCCAGCAGTAATGAAGAGACCCAGTACTTC,CASSNEETQYF
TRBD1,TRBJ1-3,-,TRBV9,TGTGCCAGCAGCGTGCAGGACAGGGGCTCAGGAAACACCATATATTTT,CASSVQDRGSGNTIYF
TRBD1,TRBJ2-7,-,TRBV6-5,TGTGCCAGCGGACAGGGTCCCGATTACGAGCAGTACTTC,CASGQGPDYEQYF
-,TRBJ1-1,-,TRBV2,TGTGCCAGCAGGCAGGGTGGGAACACTGAAGCTTTCTTT,CASRQGGNTEAFF
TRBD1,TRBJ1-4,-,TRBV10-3,TGTGCCACCCGGGACAGGGTTGGCGAAAAACTGTTTTTT,CATRDRVGEKLFF
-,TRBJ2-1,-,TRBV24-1,TGTGCCACCAGTGACCCCCGGACGGAGTCTACCTACAATGAGCAGTTCTTC,CATSDPRTESTYNEQFF
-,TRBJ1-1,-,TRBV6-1,TGTGCCAGCAGTGACGAATCGGGGAAGTGGAACACTGAAGCTTTCTTT,CASSDESGKWNTEAFF
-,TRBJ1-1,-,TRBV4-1,TGCGCCAGCAGCCAAGAAACAGGGCCGCCGGTGAACACTGAAGCTTTCTTT,CASSQETGPPVNTEAFF
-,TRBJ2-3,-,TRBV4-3,TGCGCCAGCAGCCAGAACTATTGGGGCACAGATACGCAGTATTTT,CASSQNYWGTDTQYF
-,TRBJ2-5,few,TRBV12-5,TGTGCTAGTGGTTTGAATATAGGGGGAGATACCCAGTACTTC,CASGLNIGGDTQYF
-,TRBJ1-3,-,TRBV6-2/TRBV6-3,TGTGCCAGCAGTTACGACTCCACCATATATTTT,CASSYDSTIYF
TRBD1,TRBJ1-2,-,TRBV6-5,TGTGCCAGCAGGACCAATACAGGGGGGTTCTATGGCTACACCTTC,CASRTNTGGFYGYTF
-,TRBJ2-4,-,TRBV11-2,TGTGCCAGCAGCTTAGATGCGGGTGGGGCCAAAAACATTCAGTACTTC,CASSLDAGGAKNIQYF
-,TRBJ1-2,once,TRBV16,TGTGCCAGCAGCCCTAGGGGGGGAAACTATGGCTACACCTTC,CASSPRGGNYGYTF
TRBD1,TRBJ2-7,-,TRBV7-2,TGTGCCAGCAGCTTAGCGTTCGGGGGACAGGTGGACTTC,CASSLAFGGQVDF
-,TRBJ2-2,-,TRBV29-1,TGCAGCGTTGAAGGACCCGGGACTAACACCGGGGAGCTGTTTTTT,CSVEGPGTNTGELFF
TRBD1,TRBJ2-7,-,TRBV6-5,TGTGCCAGCAGTTACAGCGGGACAGGGATTTCCTACGAGCAGTACTTC,CASSYSGTGISYEQYF
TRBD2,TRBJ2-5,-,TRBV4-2,TGTGCCAGCAGCCAAGAAACTAGCGGGAGCCTCGAGACCCAGTACTTC,CASSQETSGSLETQYF
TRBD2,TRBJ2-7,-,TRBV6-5,TGTGCCAGCAGTAGGGGTGGCGCGGGAGGTAAAGAGCAGTACTTC,CASSRGGAGGKEQYF
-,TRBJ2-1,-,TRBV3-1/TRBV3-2,TGTGCCAGCAGCCAAGATGCTTTAAGGAGTGGGAATGAGCAGTTCTTC,CASSQDALRSGNEQFF
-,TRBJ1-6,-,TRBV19,TGTGCCAGTAGTATAGATCATCAGAGCTCCTATAATTCACCCCTCCACTTT,CASSIDHQSSYNSPLHF
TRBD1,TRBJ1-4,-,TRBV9,TGTGCCAGCAGCGCTTACCGCGAGACAGGGTACGAAAAACTGTTTTTT,CASSAYRETGYEKLFF
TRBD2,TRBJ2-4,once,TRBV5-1,TGCGCCAGCAGCTTGGAGGGCGGGAGATCCAAAAACATTCAGTACTTC,CASSLEGGRSKNIQYF
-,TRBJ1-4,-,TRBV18,TGTGCCAGCTCACCCATTCATGCCACTAATGAAAAACTGTTTTTT,CASSPIHATNEKLFF
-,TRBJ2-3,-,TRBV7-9,TGTGCCAGGGCTAGTCTTGATACGCAGTATTTT,CARASLDTQYF
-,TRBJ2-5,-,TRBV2,TGTGCCAGCAGTGAGATCAGGTCGGAAGAGACCCAGTACTTC,CASSEIRSEETQYF
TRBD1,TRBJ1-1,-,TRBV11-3,TGTGCCAGCAGCTTAGGACAGGGACAGAACACTGAAGCTTTCTTT,CASSLGQGQNTEAFF
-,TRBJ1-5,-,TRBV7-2,TGTGCCAGCAGCTCAAGGGCCGCCAATCAGCCCCAGCATTTT,CASSSRAANQPQHF
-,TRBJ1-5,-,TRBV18,TGTGCCAGCTCACCAGGTCAATATAGCAATCAGCCCCAGCATTTT,CASSPGQYSNQPQHF
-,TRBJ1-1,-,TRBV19,TGTGCCAGTAGTCCCGGACAGCAAAACACTGAAGCTTTCTTT,CASSPGQQNTEAFF
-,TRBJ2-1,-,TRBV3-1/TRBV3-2,TGTGCCAGCAGCCCCCAGGGGACCCCGAACAATGAGCAGTTCTTC,CASSPQGTPNNEQFF
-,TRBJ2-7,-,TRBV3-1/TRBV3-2,TGTGCCAGCAGCCCCGGCCTGGAGGGATCCTACGAGCAGTACTTC,CASSPGLEGSYEQYF
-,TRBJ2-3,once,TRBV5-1,TGCGCCAGCAGCTTGTCGGGGGGCACAGATACGCAGTATTTT,CASSLSGGTDTQYF
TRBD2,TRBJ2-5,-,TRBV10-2,TGCGCCAGCAGAGGGCGGGGGGGCCCAGAGACCCAGTACTTC,CASRGRGGPETQYF
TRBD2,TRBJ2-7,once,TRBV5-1,TGCGCCAGCAGCTCGACTAGCGGTAACTACGAGCAGTACTTC,CASSSTSGNYEQYF
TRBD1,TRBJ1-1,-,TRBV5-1,TGCGCCAGCAGCGACCCCGACAGGGCGAGCACTGAAGCTTTCTTT,CASSDPDRASTEAFF
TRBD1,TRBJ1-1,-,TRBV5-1,TGCGCCAGCAGCTTGATGGCAGGGGGCATAGGAAACACTGAAGCTTTCTTT,CASSLMAGGIGNTEAFF
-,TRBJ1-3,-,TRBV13,TGTGCCAGCAGCTCACCTCGACACCTCTTCTCTGGAAACACCATATATTTT,CASSSPRHLFSGNTIYF
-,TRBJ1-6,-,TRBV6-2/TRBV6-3,TGTGCCAGCAGTTACCTGGGGACACCCCTCCACTTT,CASSYLGTPLHF
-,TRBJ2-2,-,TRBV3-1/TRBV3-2,TGTGCCAGCGAGACCTCAGGAAACACCGGGGAGCTGTTTTTT,CASETSGNTGELFF
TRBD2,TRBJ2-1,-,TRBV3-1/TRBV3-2,TGTGCCAGCAGCCAAGAGACTAGCAAGAGGCTGAGCTCCTACAATGAGCAGTTCTTC,CASSQETSKRLSSYNEQFF
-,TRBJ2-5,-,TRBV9,TGTGCCAGCAGCCCGCGGGGAGAGACCCAGTACTTC,CASSPRGETQYF
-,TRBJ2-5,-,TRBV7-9,TGTGCCAGCAGCCTTCTAACCCGAGAGGAGACCCAGTACTTC,CASSLLTREETQYF
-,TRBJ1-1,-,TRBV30,TGTGCCTGGAGACGTCGGGTCACATTTATGAACACTGAAGCTTTCTTT,CAWRRRVTFMNTEAFF
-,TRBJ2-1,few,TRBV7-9,TGTGCCAGCAGCTTAGTGGACAGCAGTGAGCAGTTCTTC,CASSLVDSSEQFF